This T cell receptor (beta chain) came from a study of tumor and adjacent non-tumor tissue in lung cancer. Study-level background: On average, productive TCRbeta reads reached about 4.17 million per sample. General study points: TCR diversity was significantly greater in tumor than normal lung tissue. In normal lung, the top 100 clones were significantly more dominant than in tumor.

No cell sorting was done before RNA was extracted from the tissue. TCRbeta libraries were built with three rounds of nested PCR, modified from ARM-PCR. TCRdb re-called the multiplex PCR reads with MiXCR, one entry per CDR3 protein. Of about 80,000 distinct CDR3 sequences in the sample, approximately 68% were seen once. The germline CDR1 and CDR2 sequences are DFQATT and SNEGSKA (reference sequence). The CDR3 runs to 13 residues. This clonotype was observed a few times. Its cognate antigen is unknown. A read error is possible here, since a much larger clone lies one base away. V gene TRBV20-1 combines with J gene TRBJ2-5; D unclear. Sequencing used lung tumor tissue. The receptor was derived from a woman in her 70s with non-small cell lung cancer. CDR3 nucleotides: TGCAGTGCTCCAGAAAGTATTACAGAGACCCAGTGCTTC. Encoded protein: CSAPESITETQCF.